The clone carrying this T cell receptor (beta chain) was counted a few times. Its antigen is not known. This specimen comes from a study of T-cell memory formation after mild COVID-19. Study findings and constraints: Clones that contracted clustered mainly in CM and EM if CD4+ and in EMRA if CD8+. Within pre-infection memory, some responding clones were found, suggesting cross-reactive memory joined.

TCR alpha and TCR beta cDNA libraries carrying sample barcodes and UMIs came from 5'RACE with constant-segment primers. TCRdb used MiXCR to reprocess the 5' RACE reads, holding one entry per CDR3 protein. The table has fewer than 70,000 distinct CDR3 sequences, over 7.5% seen once; the top ten hold about 1.1%. CDR3 length equals 17 residues. V dropped 5 bases and J dropped 12 bases, with 29 bases sitting between them. Germline values: CDR1 SGHTA, CDR2 FQGNSA. What was sequenced was PBMCs or a T cell subset sorted from them (not recorded which). The clonotype originates from a man aged 18 to 29 who had mild COVID-19 (a few samples of this study predate the infection). Cell type and time point are not known. V usage is TRBV7-2 and J usage is TRBJ2-1, with D possibly matching TRBD1 (5 bases). As DNA, the CDR3 is TGTGCCAGCAGCCTACGTCTCTCGGACAAAGCAGTGATTGGGCAGTTCTTC. Translating it yields CASSLRLSDKAVIGQFF.